The 5 T cell receptor beta chains below all came from one sample that was sequenced in a study of OX40 agonist ivuxolimab in advanced cancers. Assay: immunoSEQ multiplex PCR; the TCRdb copy retains only in-frame clones and omits some. The sample holds roughly 97,000 clones, around 85% seen once. The source material was CD4+ or CD8+ T cells sorted from blood, sampled in a trial of the OX40 agonist ivuxolimab. The receptors shown here come from an adult with an advanced solid tumor such as melanoma, head and neck, liver or kidney cancer.

The CDR3 sequence is CAISDLVEGYGYTF. Here the CDR3 DNA reads TGTGCCATCAGTGACCTCGTGGAGGGATATGGCTACACCTTC. V gene TRBV10-3 combines with J gene TRBJ1-2; no reliable D call. CDR3 length: 14 amino acids. V lost 3 bases and J lost 5, with 13 bases in between. Germline V gives CDR1 ENHRY, CDR2 SYGVKD.

The chain uses TRBV5-4 and TRBJ1-5; 8 nucleotides align to TRBD1. The CDR3 loop spans 15 amino acids. With 4 bases clipped from V and 0 bases from J, the junction kept 3 bases outside the gene matches. CDR1 SGHNT and CDR2 YYREEE come from the germline V gene (reference sequence). The CDR3 coding sequence is TGTGCCAGCAGCCCGGACAGGGATAGCAATCAGCCCCAGCATTTT. Translating it yields CASSPDRDSNQPQHF. The variable domain in full, with the rest retrieved from reference TRBV5-4 and TRBJ1-5, is ETGVTQSPTHLIKTRGQQVTLRCSSQSGHNTVSWYQQALGQGPQFIFQYYREEENGRGNFPPRFSGLQFPNYSSELNVNALELDDSALYLCASSPDRDSNQPQHFGDGTRLSIL.

The chain links TRBV5-6 to TRBJ2-2, with D possibly being TRBD1 (6 bases). The CDR3 has 15 residues. The V end lost 1 base, the J end lost 1 base, and 8 bases lay between the germline ends. In germline, CDR1 is SGHDT, CDR2 YYEEEE. The CDR3 bases are TGTGCCAGCAGCTTGCCGGGACAGAACACCGGGGAGCTGTTTTTT. As protein: CASSLPGQNTGELFF.

This clone has just a few counts. The chain employs TRBV4-1 and TRBJ1-1, with 7 bases fitting TRBD1. The J segment lost 1 base and the V segment lost 4 bases, leaving 6 bases of the junction unmatched. In germline, CDR1 is MGHRA, CDR2 YSYEKL. The CDR3 runs 15 residues. CDR3 DNA: TGCGCCAGCAGCCCCTGGGGACAGCCGAACACTGAAGCTTTCTTT. This gives the protein CASSPWGQPNTEAFF.

This chain joins TRBV14 and TRBJ1-2; D gene unclear. This CDR3 comprises 12 residues. Germline V gives CDR1 SGHDN, CDR2 FVKESK. The V and J ends lost 4 bases and 6 bases respectively, with 9 bases between them. This CDR3 is CASSLRHNGYTF. The DNA for the CDR3 is TGTGCCAGCAGCCTTAGACACAATGGCTACACCTTC.